The 19 T cell receptor beta chains below all came from one sample that was sequenced in a study of shared T cell receptors in the human thymus. TCRdb keeps only in-frame clones here, not all; method: immunoSEQ multiplex PCR. The data contain roughly 410,000 clones, 95% of them seen just once; the ten biggest clones take up 0.015% to 0.025%. Sequencing was performed on thymocytes. These receptor sequences come from a human donor.

This clone has only a few counts. V is TRBV7-8 and J is TRBJ1-3; a possible D gene is TRBD1 (6 bases). V lost 6 bases and J 0 bases, leaving 12 bases between the germline ends. From germline, CDR1 is SGHVS and CDR2 FQNEAQ. The CDR3 has 15 amino acids. As DNA, the CDR3 is TGTGCCAGCAGTCGGAGGGACATCTCTGGAAACACCATATATTTT. Translating gives CASSRRDISGNTIYF.

The chain combines TRBV28 with TRBJ2-6; D is possibly TRBD2 (7 bases). The CDR3 contains 17 residues. The V gene's germline CDR1 is MDHEN and CDR2 SYDVKM. V lost 3 bases, J lost 3 bases, and 15 bases lay in between. The CDR3 nucleotides are TGTGCCAGCAGTTTTGGCGGGGGCGCCGGTGGGGCCAACGTCCTGACTTTC. Its translation is CASSFGGGAGGANVLTF.

This sequence joins TRBV7-8 and TRBJ1-2; 7 positions agree with TRBD1. The CDR3 contains 15 residues. The junction had 9 bases not matched to a gene; V was cut back by 5 bases and J by 3 bases. Germline lookup yields CDR1 SGHVS and CDR2 FQNEAQ. Written as DNA, the CDR3 is TGTGCCAGCAGCGCCCGACAGGGATGGGACTATGGCTACACCTTC. Its protein product is CASSARQGWDYGYTF.

The genes are TRBV6-6 and TRBJ2-3, with no clear D. Trimming stripped 8 bases from V and 2 bases from J, with 8 bases between. The CDR3 is 12 amino acids. Germline V gene sequence: CDR1 MNHNY, CDR2 SVGAGI (reference sequence). The CDR3 DNA reads as TGTGCCAGCGGGAAATCCACAGATACGCAGTATTTT. Protein: CASGKSTDTQYF.

The chain is built from TRBV5-5 and TRBJ1-2, with TRBD1 identical over 9 bases. Germline loops: CDR1 SGHKS, CDR2 YYEKEE (reference sequence). V shed 2 bases, J shed 0 bases, and the junction held 14 bases outside the gene matches. CDR3 length: 19 residues. Here the CDR3 DNA reads TGTGCCAGCAGCTTTGACAGGGGGATTCAGAATCGGACTAACTATGGCTACACCTTC. Protein product: CASSFDRGIQNRTNYGYTF. The full variable domain, in which reference TRBV5-5 and TRBJ1-2 provide the parts outside the CDR3, is DAGVTQSPTHLIKTRGQQVTLRCSPISGHKSVSWYQQVLGQGPQFIFQYYEKEERGRGNFPDRFSARQFPNYSSELNVNALLLGDSALYLCASSFDRGIQNRTNYGYTFGSGTRLTVV.

This clone was found once. V usage is TRBV15 and J usage is TRBJ1-5, with TRBD1 identical over 8 bases. There are 19 residues in the CDR3. V trimming: 0 bases; J trimming: 0 bases; junction bases outside the gene matches: 10. Germline CDR1 LNHNV, CDR2 YYDKDF (reference sequence). CDR3 region: CATSRDGRTGSHSNQPQHF. CDR3 bases: TGTGCCACCAGCAGAGATGGGCGGACAGGGTCTCATAGCAATCAGCCCCAGCATTTT.

The chain links TRBV9 to TRBJ2-3; 10 positions agree with TRBD2. J was trimmed by 2 bases and V by 0 bases; bases with no gene match: 6. The CDR3 runs 17 residues. Germline CDR1 SGDLS, CDR2 YYNGEE. CDR3 DNA: TGTGCCAGCAGCGTAGATGCTAGCGGGGGCTACACAGATACGCAGTATTTT. This encodes CASSVDASGGYTDTQYF. The full variable domain, with the rest looked up from reference TRBV9 and TRBJ2-3, is DSGVTQTPKHLITATGQRVTLRCSPRSGDLSVYWYQQSLDQGLQFLIQYYNGEERAKGNILERFSAQQFPDLHSELNLSSLELGDSALYFCASSVDASGGYTDTQYFGPGTRLTVL.

V usage is TRBV7-2 and J usage is TRBJ2-1, with 13 bases aligning to TRBD2. This CDR3 contains 19 residues. The trim removed 3 bases at V and 8 bases at J, leaving 16 bases unmatched. Germline V gene sequence: CDR1 SGHTA, CDR2 FQGNSA. The CDR3 nucleotides read TGTGCCAGCAGCTTTGACACTAGCGGGAGGGCCCTCATCAGCTATGAGCAGTTCTTC. It specifies CASSFDTSGRALISYEQFF. Using reference TRBV7-2 and TRBJ2-1 for the parts outside the CDR3, the full variable domain is GAGVSQSPSNKVTEKGKDVELRCDPISGHTALYWYRQSLGQGLEFLIYFQGNSAPDKSGLPSDRFSAERTGGSVSTLTIQRTQQEDSAVYLCASSFDTSGRALISYEQFFGPGTRLTVL.

Only one count was recorded for this clone. The DNA of the CDR3 is TGTGCCAGCAGTGACGGAATGAACACTGAAGCTTTCTTT. It is translated as CASSDGMNTEAFF. The rearrangement uses TRBV6-4 and TRBJ1-1, with unresolved D. The V end was cut by 2 bases, the J end by 0 bases, with 4 bases between. The CDR3 has 13 residues. The germline V gene has CDR1 MRHNA and CDR2 SNTAGT.

A word on this clone: The junction departs from the called germline gene at one end, perhaps through a read error. The chain has TRBV15 and TRBJ2-6, with TRBD1 identical over 12 bases. The CDR3 covers 19 residues. CDR1 is LNHNV, CDR2 YYDKDF, per germline (reference sequence). CDR3 sequence: CATSPLGTGGFTGANVLTF. CDR3 in DNA: TGTGCCACCAGCCCCCTAGGGACAGGGGGCTTTACTGGAGCCAACGTCCTGACTTTC.

The V gene is TRBV5-1, the J gene TRBJ2-7; D unresolved. V dropped 3 bases and J dropped 3 bases, with 10 bases sitting between them. CDR3 length: 13 residues. Germline CDR1 is SGHRS and CDR2 is YFSETQ. The CDR3 region is CASSSQPRYEQYF. CDR3 nucleotides: TGCGCCAGCAGCTCCCAGCCGCGCTACGAGCAGTACTTC.

The chain employs TRBV19 and TRBJ1-2; TRBD1 agrees at 7 bases. With V trimmed by 3 bases and J by 1 base, 8 bases remained unmatched. This CDR3 has 16 residues. CDR1 and CDR2 (germline): LNHDA, SQIVND (reference sequence). The CDR3 region is CASSISGTEDNYGYTF. In nucleotides, the CDR3 is TGTGCCAGTAGTATTTCCGGGACAGAGGATAACTATGGCTACACCTTC.

A few counts support this clone. Other DNA sequences in the sample encode the same CDR3. This chain joins TRBV4-1 and TRBJ2-5; TRBD1 agrees at 9 bases. Germline values: CDR1 MGHRA, CDR2 YSYEKL. The length of the CDR3 is 16 residues. V shed 1 base and J 1 base; nucleotides not matched to a gene: 4. As DNA, the CDR3 is TGCGCCAGCAGCCAAGTTCCGGGACAGGGCCAAGAGACCCAGTACTTC. It codes for CASSQVPGQGQETQYF.

In this sample, this clone turned up once. This chain connects TRBV14 to TRBJ1-3; D remains unclear. Germline CDR1 and CDR2: SGHDN and FVKESK. CDR3 size: 16 residues. V lost 4 bases and J 2 bases, leaving 15 bases between the germline ends. The CDR3 region is CASSRKVSATGNTIYF. The CDR3 DNA reads as TGTGCCAGCAGCCGGAAAGTTTCCGCTACTGGAAACACCATATATTTT.

The chain carries TRBV10-3 and TRBJ1-2; 7 nucleotides match TRBD1. With 6 bases clipped from V and 7 bases from J, the junction kept 17 bases outside the gene matches. This CDR3 region has 16 residues. Germline V CDR1 and CDR2: ENHRY, SYGVKD. The CDR3 region is CAISLQMTGSEGGYTF. CDR3 nucleotides: TGTGCCATCAGCCTTCAAATGACAGGGAGCGAGGGTGGCTACACCTTC.

The chain joins TRBV5-6 to TRBJ1-5; 8 bases match TRBD1. CDR1 is SGHDT and CDR2 is YYEEEE in the germline V gene. J was trimmed by 1 base and V by 3 bases; bases with no gene match: 15. This CDR3 spans 19 amino acids. CDR3 protein: CASSSKSARTGISNQPQHF. The CDR3 nucleotides are TGTGCCAGCAGCTCAAAATCGGCTCGGACAGGGATAAGCAATCAGCCCCAGCATTTT.

The gene calls are TRBV12-5 and TRBJ1-2, with D maybe TRBD1 (5 bases). Trimming left V 5 bases short and J 3 bases short, with 16 bases between. In germline, CDR1 is LGHNT, CDR2 FRNRAP. The CDR3 is made up of 15 amino acids. The CDR3 reads CASGGMTRGDYGYTF. The DNA for the CDR3 is TGTGCTAGTGGTGGGATGACAAGGGGTGACTATGGCTACACCTTC. The whole variable domain, filled in from reference TRBV12-5 and TRBJ1-2, reads DARVTQTPRHKVTEMGQEVTMRCQPILGHNTVFWYRQTMMQGLELLAYFRNRAPLDDSGMPKDRFSAEMPDATLATLKIQPSEPRDSAVYFCASGGMTRGDYGYTFGSGTRLTVV.

The chain joins TRBV6-5 to TRBJ1-1; possibly TRBD1 for D (6 bases). The CDR3 runs to 16 residues. Germline CDR1 is MNHEY and CDR2 is SVGAGI. V was pared by 2 bases and J by 1 base, with 14 bases between. CDR3 sequence (DNA): TGTGCCAGCAGTTACCTACAGGGCCCTAAGAACACTGAAGCTTTCTTT. Translation: CASSYLQGPKNTEAFF.

The V and J genes are TRBV27 and TRBJ1-1, with D perhaps TRBD1 (6 bases). The V end was cut by 5 bases, the J end by 0 bases, with 10 bases between. The CDR3 loop spans 14 amino acids. The germline gives CDR1 MNHEY, CDR2 SMNVEV (reference sequence). The DNA of the CDR3 is TGTGCCAGCAGTGAGGACAGATTGAACACTGAAGCTTTCTTT. The encoded protein is CASSEDRLNTEAFF.